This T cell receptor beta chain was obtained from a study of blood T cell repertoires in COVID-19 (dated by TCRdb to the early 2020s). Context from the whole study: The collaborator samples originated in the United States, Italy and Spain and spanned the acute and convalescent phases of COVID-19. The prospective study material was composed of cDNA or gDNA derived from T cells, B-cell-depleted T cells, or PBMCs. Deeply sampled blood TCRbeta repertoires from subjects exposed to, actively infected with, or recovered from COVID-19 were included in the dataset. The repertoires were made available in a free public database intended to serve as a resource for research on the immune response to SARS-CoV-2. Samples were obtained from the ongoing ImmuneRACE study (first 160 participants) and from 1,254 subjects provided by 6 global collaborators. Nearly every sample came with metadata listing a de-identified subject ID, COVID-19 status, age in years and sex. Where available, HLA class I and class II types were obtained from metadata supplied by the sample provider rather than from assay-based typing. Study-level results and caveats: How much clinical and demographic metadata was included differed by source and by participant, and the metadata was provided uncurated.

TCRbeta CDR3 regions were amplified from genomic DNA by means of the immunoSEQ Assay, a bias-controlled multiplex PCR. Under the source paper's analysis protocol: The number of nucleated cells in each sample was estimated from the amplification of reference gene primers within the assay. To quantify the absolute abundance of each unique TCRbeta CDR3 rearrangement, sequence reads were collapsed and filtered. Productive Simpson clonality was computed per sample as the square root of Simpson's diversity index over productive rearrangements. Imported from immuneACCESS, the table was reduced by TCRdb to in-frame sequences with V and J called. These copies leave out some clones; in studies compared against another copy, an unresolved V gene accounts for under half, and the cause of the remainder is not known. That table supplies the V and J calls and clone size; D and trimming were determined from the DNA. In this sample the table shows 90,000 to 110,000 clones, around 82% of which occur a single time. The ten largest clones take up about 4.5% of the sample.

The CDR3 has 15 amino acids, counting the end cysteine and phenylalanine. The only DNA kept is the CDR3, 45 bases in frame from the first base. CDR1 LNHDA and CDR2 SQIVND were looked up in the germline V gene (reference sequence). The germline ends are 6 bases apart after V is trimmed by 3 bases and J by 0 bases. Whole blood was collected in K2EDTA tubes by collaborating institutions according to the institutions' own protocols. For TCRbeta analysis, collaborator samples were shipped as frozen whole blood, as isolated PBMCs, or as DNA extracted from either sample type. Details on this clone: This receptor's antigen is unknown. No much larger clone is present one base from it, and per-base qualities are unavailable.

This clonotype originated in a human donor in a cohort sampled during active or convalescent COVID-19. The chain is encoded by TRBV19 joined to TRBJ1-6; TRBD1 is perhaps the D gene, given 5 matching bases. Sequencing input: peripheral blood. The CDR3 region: CASSIGGSYNSPLHF. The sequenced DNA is TGTGCCAGTAGTATCGGGGGCTCCTATAATTCACCCCTCCACTTT.